A selection of T cell receptor beta chains follows, all from one sample in a study of blood T cell repertoires in COVID-19. Generated by immunoSEQ multiplex PCR, the TCRdb table keeps only in-frame clones and is missing some. Among 100,000 to 150,000 clones listed, around 77% were seen once. The sample taken for sequencing was peripheral blood. Source of these receptors: a man between 60 and 70 years old with active or convalescent COVID-19. Each CDR3 is given without its conserved first and last residue.

j_gene | v_gene | len | CDR3aa
TRBJ1-2 | TRBV3-1/TRBV3-2 | 12 | ASSQGKTEYGYT
TRBJ2-3 | TRBV5-5 | 12 | ASSRRTAEDTQY
TRBJ2-3 | TRBV28 | 13 | ASSLSAAGTDTQY
TRBJ2-7 | TRBV27 | 11 | ASALRVSYEQY
TRBJ2-3 | TRBV7-9 | 16 | ASGWAGGAVHSTDTQY
TRBJ2-7 | TRBV27 | 12 | ASSSGGASYEQY
TRBJ1-2 | TRBV11-2 | 13 | ASSLVGGWNYGYT
TRBJ1-5 | TRBV18 | 13 | ASSTTGQGDQPQH
TRBJ2-7 | TRBV4-2 | 13 | ASSQGGSLRNEQY
TRBJ1-5 | TRBV6-2/TRBV6-3 | 9 | ASSTPGPQH
TRBJ2-7 | TRBV6-6 | 12 | ASRGQGRAHEQY
TRBJ2-3 | TRBV5-5 | 13 | ASSPTSGSADTQY
TRBJ1-4 | TRBV6-5 | 12 | ASMNRRQIEKLF
TRBJ1-4 | TRBV4-3 | 16 | ASSQDDGTGPTNEKLF
TRBJ2-7 | TRBV6-2/TRBV6-3 | 10 | ASSFLDYEQY
TRBJ1-3 | TRBV30 | 10 | AWRDRGDTIY
TRBJ2-2 | TRBV7-2 | 14 | ASSLEGGMNTGELF
TRBJ2-3 | TRBV28 | 12 | ASSGRKGKNTQY
TRBJ2-1 | TRBV7-9 | 13 | ASSLSGRSYNEQF
TRBJ2-4 | TRBV28 | 18 | ASSLGRSGTGPLAKNIQY
TRBJ2-1 | TRBV7-8 | 13 | ASSFGGSSYNEQF
TRBJ2-7 | TRBV4-2 | 13 | ASSPSPGTILRQY
TRBJ2-7 | TRBV23-1 | 10 | ASNTGVYEQY
TRBJ1-2 | TRBV6-5 | 12 | ASTRDRVPDGYT
TRBJ1-2 | TRBV7-2 | 11 | ASSPVRDYGYT
TRBJ2-6 | TRBV7-2 | 14 | ASSRDGSSGANVLT
TRBJ2-3 | TRBV7-2 | 13 | ASSSSGRGEDTQY